These 15 T cell receptor beta chains came from one sample sequenced in a study of monozygotic twins with inflammatory bowel disease. With the 5' RACE reads reprocessed, TCRdb shows one record per CDR3 protein and no DNA. The sample has approximately 330,000 distinct CDR3 sequences, and its top ten clones hold around 2%. The sample comprised blood. Every receptor here comes from a human donor with ulcerative colitis or Crohn's disease, or a healthy co-twin of an affected twin (not recorded which).

This chain connects TRBV7-2 to TRBJ2-1; TCRdb calls TRBD2, which cannot be checked without DNA. There are 16 residues in the CDR3. Germline V gives CDR1 SGHTA, CDR2 FQGNSA. The CDR3 sequence: CASSRPPGTYINEQFF. Supplemented by reference TRBV7-2 and TRBJ2-1, the full variable domain reads GAGVSQSPSNKVTEKGKDVELRCDPISGHTALYWYRQSLGQGLEFLIYFQGNSAPDKSGLPSDRFSAERTGGSVSTLTIQRTQQEDSAVYLCASSRPPGTYINEQFFGPGTRLTVL.

This chain connects TRBV12-3 or TRBV12-4 to TRBJ2-1; the TRBD2 assignment by TCRdb is unverifiable without DNA. The CDR3 is 14 amino acids. The CDR3 protein is CASSFRRERDEQFF.

V usage is TRBV12-3 or TRBV12-4 and J usage is TRBJ2-3; TCRdb calls TRBD1, which cannot be checked without DNA. The CDR3 sequence is 16 residues long. This chain's CDR3 is CASSGWRDRGQDTQYF.

The gene calls are TRBV30 and TRBJ1-6. Germline CDR1 and CDR2: GTSNPN and SVGIG (reference sequence). The CDR3 is made up of 15 amino acids. The CDR3: CAWSLRGPYNSPLHF.

The gene calls are TRBV5-4 and TRBJ2-1; TCRdb gives TRBD2 as the D gene, but with no DNA this cannot be confirmed. The CDR3 loop spans 14 amino acids. Germline values: CDR1 SGHNT, CDR2 YYREEE (reference sequence). CDR3: CASNPGLAGDEQFF.

V is TRBV9 and J is TRBJ2-1; TCRdb's D call, TRBD2, is unchecked because there is no DNA. Per the germline V gene, CDR1 is SGDLS and CDR2 is YYNGEE. The CDR3 loop spans 16 amino acids. Here the CDR3 reads CASSVDWDGRHNEQFF.

V is TRBV5-1 and J is TRBJ2-3; lacking DNA, the TRBD1 call made by TCRdb goes unchecked. The CDR3 length is 12 residues. The germline V gene has CDR1 SGHRS and CDR2 YFSETQ. CDR3 residues: CASSYRDDTQYF.

The J gene is TRBJ1-4, the V gene TRBV4-2. CDR1 is LGHNA, CDR2 YNFKEQ, per germline. The CDR3 has 17 residues. This chain's CDR3 is CASSQGWEIGTNEKLFF.

The chain couples TRBV10-2 to TRBJ2-2. CDR3 length equals 15 residues. The germline gives CDR1 WSHSY, CDR2 SAAADI. The CDR3 loop reads CASSVSHTNTGELFF.

The CDR3: CASSESSSASGTDTQYF. The genes are TRBV10-1 and TRBJ2-3. This CDR3 comprises 17 residues. Germline V gene sequence: CDR1 WNHNN, CDR2 SYGVQD (reference sequence).

The chain combines TRBV5-4 with TRBJ1-1; TCRdb selects TRBD1, and the lack of DNA leaves this call unchecked. This CDR3 spans 16 amino acids. Germline CDR1 SGHNT, CDR2 YYREEE (reference sequence). The CDR3 here is CASSLGIGDRSSEAFF.

CDR3 residues: CSVETGWSTYEQYF. The chain recombines TRBV29-1 with TRBJ2-7; TCRdb indicates TRBD1, and absent DNA this call remains unverified. CDR3 size: 14 residues. CDR1 and CDR2 (germline): SQVTM, ANQGSEA.

V is TRBV12-3 or TRBV12-4 and J is TRBJ2-2; TCRdb's D call, TRBD1, is unchecked because there is no DNA. CDR3 size: 15 residues. The CDR3 reads CASSPLGLGTGELFF.

This chain joins TRBV7-8 and TRBJ2-1; TCRdb's D call, TRBD2, is unchecked because there is no DNA. Germline CDR1 is SGHVS and CDR2 is FQNEAQ. The CDR3 is made up of 15 amino acids. This CDR3 is CASRTSGLSYNEQFF.

The chain is built from TRBV3-1 and TRBJ2-1; TCRdb indicates TRBD1, and absent DNA this call remains unverified. The V gene's germline CDR1 is LGHDT and CDR2 YNNKEL (reference sequence). The CDR3 extends over 15 amino acids. CDR3 region: CASSPGFISYNEQFF.